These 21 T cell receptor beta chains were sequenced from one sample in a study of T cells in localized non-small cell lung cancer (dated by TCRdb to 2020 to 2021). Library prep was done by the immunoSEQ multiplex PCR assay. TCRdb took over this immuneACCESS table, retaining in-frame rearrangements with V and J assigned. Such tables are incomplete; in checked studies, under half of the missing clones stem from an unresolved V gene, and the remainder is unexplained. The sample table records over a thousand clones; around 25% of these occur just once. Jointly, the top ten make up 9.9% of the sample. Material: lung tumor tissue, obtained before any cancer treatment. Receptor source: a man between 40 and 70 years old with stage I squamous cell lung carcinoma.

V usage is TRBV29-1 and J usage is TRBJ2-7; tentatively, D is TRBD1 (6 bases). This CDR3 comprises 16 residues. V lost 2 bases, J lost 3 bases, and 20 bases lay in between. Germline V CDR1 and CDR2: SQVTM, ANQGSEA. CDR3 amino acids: CSVETDAGALNYEQYF. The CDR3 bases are TGCAGCGTTGAAACCGATGCAGGGGCCTTAAACTACGAGCAGTACTTC.

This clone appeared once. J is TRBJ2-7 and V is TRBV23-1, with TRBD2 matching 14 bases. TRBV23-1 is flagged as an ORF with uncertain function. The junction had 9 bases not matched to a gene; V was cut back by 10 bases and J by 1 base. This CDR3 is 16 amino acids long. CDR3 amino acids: CATRWTSGRWSYEQYF. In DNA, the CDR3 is TGCGCCACCAGGTGGACTAGCGGGAGGTGGTCCTACGAGCAGTACTTC.

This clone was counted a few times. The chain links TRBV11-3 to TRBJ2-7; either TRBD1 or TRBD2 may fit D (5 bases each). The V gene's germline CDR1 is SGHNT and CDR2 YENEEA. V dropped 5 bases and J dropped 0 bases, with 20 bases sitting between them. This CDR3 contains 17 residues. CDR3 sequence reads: CASSPLHRGQSSYEQYF. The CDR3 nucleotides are TGTGCCAGCAGCCCCCTGCACCGGGGCCAGAGCTCCTACGAGCAGTACTTC.

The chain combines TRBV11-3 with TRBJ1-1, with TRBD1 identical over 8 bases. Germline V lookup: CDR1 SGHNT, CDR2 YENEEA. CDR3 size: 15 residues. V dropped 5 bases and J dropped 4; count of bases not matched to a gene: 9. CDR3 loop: CASSTDRGRRTEAFF. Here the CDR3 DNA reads TGTGCCAGCAGCACCGACAGGGGACGACGCACTGAAGCTTTCTTT.

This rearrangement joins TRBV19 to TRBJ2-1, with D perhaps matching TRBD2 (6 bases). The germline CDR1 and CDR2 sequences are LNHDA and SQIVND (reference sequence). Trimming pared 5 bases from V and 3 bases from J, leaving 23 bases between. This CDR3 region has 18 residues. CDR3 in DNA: TGTGCCAGTAGTCCGACCCGTAGGGCGGGGTTTTTCTACAATGAGCAGTTCTTC. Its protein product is CASSPTRRAGFFYNEQFF.

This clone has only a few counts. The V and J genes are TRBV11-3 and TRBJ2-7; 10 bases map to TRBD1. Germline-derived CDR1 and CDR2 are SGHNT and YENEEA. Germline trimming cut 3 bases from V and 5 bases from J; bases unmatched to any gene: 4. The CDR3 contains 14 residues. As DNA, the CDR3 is TGTGCCAGCAGCTTGGGGACAGGGGACCACGAGCAGTACTTC. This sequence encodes CASSLGTGDHEQYF.

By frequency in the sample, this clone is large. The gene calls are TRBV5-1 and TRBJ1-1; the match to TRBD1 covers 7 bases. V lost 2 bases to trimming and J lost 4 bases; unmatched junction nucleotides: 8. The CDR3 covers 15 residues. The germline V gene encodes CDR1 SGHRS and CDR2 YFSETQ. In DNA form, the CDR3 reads TGCGCCAGCAGCTTCCTACGACAGGGCAGCACTGAAGCTTTCTTT. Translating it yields CASSFLRQGSTEAFF.

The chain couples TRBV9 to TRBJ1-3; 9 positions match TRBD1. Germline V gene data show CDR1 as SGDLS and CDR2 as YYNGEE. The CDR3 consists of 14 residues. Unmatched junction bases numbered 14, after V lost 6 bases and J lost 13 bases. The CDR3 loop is CASTLGDRAFRIYF. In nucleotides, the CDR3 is TGTGCCAGCACCCTGGGGGACAGGGCTTTTAGGATATATTTT. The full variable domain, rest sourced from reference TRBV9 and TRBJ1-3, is DSGVTQTPKHLITATGQRVTLRCSPRSGDLSVYWYQQSLDQGLQFLIQYYNGEERAKGNILERFSAQQFPDLHSELNLSSLELGDSALYFCASTLGDRAFRIYFGEGSWLTVV.

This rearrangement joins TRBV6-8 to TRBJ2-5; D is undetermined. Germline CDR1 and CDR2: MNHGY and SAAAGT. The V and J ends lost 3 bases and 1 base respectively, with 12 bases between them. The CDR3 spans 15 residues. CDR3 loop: CASSYGQVLQETQYF. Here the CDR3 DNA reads TGTGCCAGCAGTTATGGTCAGGTCCTCCAAGAGACCCAGTACTTC.

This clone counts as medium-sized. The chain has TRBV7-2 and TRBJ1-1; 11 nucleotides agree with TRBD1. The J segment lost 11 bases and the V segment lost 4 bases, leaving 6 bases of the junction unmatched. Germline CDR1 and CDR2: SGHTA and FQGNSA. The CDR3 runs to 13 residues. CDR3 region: CASSSGQGVGAFF. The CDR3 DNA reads TGTGCCAGCAGCTCGGGACAGGGGGTTGGGGCTTTCTTT.

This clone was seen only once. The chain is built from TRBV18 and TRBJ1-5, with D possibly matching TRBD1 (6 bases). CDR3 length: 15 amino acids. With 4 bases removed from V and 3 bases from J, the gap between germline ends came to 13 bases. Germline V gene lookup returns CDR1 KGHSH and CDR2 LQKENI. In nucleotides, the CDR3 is TGTGCCAGCTCACGCTACAGGGATGACAATCAGCCCCAGCATTTT. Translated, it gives CASSRYRDDNQPQHF.

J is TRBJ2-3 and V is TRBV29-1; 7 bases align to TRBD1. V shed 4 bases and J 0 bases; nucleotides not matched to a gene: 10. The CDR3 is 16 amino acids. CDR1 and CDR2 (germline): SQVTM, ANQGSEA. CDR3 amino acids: CSVVSRGQSSTDTQYF. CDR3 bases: TGCAGCGTTGTAAGTAGGGGACAGTCTAGCACAGATACGCAGTATTTT.

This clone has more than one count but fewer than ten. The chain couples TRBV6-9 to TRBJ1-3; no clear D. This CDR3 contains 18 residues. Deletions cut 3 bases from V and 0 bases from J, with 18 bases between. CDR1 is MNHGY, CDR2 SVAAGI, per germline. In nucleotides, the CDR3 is TGTGCCAGCAGTTACTTCCGAGCGAGATTACACTCTGGAAACACCATATATTTT. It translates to CASSYFRARLHSGNTIYF.

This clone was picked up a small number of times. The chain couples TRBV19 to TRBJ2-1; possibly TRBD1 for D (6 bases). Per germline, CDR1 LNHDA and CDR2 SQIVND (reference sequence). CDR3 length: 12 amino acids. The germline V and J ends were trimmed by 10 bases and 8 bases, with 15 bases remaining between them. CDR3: CATLGWGHEQFF. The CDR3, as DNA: TGTGCCACCCTAGGTTGGGGGCATGAGCAGTTCTTC.

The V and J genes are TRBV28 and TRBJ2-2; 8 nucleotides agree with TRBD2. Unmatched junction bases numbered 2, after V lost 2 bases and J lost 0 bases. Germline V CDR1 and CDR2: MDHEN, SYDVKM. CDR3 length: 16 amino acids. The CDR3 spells CASSLRREANTGELFF. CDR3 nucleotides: TGTGCCAGCAGTTTAAGGCGGGAGGCGAACACCGGGGAGCTGTTTTTT. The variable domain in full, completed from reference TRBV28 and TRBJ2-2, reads DVKVTQSSRYLVKRTGEKVFLECVQDMDHENMFWYRQDPGLGLRLIYFSYDVKMKEKGDIPEGYSVSREKKERFSLILESASTNQTSMYLCASSLRREANTGELFFGEGSRLTVL.

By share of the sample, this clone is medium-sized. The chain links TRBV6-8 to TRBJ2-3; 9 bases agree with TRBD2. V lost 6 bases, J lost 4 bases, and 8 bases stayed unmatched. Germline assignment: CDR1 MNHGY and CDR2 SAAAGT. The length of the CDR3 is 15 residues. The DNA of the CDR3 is TGTGCCAGCAGAACAGCGGGGGGCCGGGCAGATACGCAGTATTTT. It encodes CASRTAGGRADTQYF.

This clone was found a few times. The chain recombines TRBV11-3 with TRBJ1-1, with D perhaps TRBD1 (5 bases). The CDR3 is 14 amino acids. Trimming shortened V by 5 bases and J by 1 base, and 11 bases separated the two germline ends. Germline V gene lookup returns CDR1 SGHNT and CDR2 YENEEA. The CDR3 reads CASSRTRSNTEAFF. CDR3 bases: TGTGCCAGCAGCAGGACACGATCGAACACTGAAGCTTTCTTT.

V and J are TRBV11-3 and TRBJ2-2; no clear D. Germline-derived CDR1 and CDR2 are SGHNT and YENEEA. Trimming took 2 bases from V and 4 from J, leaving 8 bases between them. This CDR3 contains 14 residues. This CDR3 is CASSLWGPTGELFF. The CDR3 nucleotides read TGTGCCAGCAGCTTATGGGGTCCCACCGGGGAGCTGTTTTTT.

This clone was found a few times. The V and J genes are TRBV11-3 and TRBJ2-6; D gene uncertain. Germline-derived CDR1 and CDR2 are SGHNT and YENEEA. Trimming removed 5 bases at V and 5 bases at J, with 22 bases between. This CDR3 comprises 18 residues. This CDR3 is CASSAIHKSQSRANVLTF. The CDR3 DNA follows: TGTGCCAGCAGCGCCATCCATAAGTCACAAAGTCGGGCCAACGTCCTGACTTTC.

The CDR3 region is CASSVQYLNTEAFF. In DNA, the CDR3 is TGTGCCAGCAGCGTACAGTATTTGAACACTGAAGCTTTCTTT. This chain connects TRBV11-3 to TRBJ1-1, with D unclear. This CDR3 contains 14 residues. The ends were cut back, 5 bases at V and 0 bases at J, with 10 bases in the middle. Per germline, CDR1 SGHNT and CDR2 YENEEA.

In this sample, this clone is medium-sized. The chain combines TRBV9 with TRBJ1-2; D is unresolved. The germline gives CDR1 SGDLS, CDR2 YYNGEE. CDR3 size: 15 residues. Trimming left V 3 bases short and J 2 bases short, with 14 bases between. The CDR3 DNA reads TGTGCCAGCAGCGCCACACTGGACGGGAACTATGGCTACACCTTC. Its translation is CASSATLDGNYGYTF.